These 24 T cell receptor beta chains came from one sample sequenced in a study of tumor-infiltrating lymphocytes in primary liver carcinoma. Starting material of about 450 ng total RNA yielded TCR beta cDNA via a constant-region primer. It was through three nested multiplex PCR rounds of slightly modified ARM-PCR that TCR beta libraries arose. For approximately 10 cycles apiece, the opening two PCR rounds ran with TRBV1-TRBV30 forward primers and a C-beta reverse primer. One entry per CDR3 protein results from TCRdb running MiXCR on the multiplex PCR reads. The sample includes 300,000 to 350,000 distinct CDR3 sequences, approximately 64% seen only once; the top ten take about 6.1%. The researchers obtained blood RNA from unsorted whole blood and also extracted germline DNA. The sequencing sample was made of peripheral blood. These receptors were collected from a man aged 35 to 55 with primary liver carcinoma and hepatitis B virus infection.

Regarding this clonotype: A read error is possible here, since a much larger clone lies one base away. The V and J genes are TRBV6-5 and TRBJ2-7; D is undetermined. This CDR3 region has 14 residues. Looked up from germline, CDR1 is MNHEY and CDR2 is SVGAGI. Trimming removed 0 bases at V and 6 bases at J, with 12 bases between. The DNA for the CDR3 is TGTGCCAGCAGTTACTCGATAGGTATGCGCGAGCAGTACTTC. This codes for CASSYSIGMREQYF.

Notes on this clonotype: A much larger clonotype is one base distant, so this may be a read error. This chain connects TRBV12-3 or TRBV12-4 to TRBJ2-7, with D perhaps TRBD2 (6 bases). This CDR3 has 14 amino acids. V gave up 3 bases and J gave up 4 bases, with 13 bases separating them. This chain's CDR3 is CASSFSSGEYEQYF. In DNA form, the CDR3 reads TGTGCCAGCAGTTTTTCTTCGGGAGAGTACGAGCAGTACTTC.

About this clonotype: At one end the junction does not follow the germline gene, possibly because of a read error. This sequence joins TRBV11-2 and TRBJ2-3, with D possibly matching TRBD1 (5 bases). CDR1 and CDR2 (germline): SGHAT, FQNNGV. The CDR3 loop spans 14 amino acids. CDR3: CVSSLVGGTDTQYF. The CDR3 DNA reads TGTGTCAGCAGCTTAGTAGGGGGCACAGATACGCAGTATTTT.

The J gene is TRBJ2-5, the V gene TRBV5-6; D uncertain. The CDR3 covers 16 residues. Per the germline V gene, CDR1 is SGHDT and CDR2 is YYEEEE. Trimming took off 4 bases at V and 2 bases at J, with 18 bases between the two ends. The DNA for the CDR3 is TGTGCCAGCAGCCCCTTCATGCCGTCAGCACAAGAGACCCAGTACTTC. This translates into CASSPFMPSAQETQYF.

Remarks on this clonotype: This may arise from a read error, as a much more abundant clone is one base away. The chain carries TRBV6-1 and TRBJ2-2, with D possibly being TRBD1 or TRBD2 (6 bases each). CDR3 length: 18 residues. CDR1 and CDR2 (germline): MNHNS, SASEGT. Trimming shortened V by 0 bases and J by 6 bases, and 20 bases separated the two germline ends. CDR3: CASSEALGGTSYAGELFF. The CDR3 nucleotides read TGTGCCAGCAGTGAAGCGCTTGGAGGGACAAGTTATGCCGGGGAGCTGTTTTTT.

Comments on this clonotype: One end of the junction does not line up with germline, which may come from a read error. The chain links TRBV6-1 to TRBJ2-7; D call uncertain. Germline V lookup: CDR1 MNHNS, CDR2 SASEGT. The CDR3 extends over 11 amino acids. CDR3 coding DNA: TGTGTCAGCAGTGAATACCAGGAGCAGTACTTC. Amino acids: CVSSEYQEQYF.

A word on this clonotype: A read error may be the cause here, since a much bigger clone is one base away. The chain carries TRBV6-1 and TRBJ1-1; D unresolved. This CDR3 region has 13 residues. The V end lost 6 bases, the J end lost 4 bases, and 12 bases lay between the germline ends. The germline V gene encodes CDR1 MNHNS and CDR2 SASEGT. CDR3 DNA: TGTGCCAGCAGCCTAACATGGGCCACTGAAGCTTTCTTT. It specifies CASSLTWATEAFF.

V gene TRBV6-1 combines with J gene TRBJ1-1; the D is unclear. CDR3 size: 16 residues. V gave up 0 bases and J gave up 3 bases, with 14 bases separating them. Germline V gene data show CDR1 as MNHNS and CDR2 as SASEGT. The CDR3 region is CASSEALTLTDTEAFF. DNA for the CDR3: TGTGCCAGCAGTGAAGCGCTCACACTTACGGACACTGAAGCTTTCTTT.

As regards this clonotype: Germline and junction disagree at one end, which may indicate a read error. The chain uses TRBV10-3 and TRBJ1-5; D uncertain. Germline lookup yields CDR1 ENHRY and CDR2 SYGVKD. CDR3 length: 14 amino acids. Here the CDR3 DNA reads TGTGCCATTTCTCCGGGCCCTCTGAATCAGCCCCACCATTTT. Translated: CAISPGPLNQPHHF.

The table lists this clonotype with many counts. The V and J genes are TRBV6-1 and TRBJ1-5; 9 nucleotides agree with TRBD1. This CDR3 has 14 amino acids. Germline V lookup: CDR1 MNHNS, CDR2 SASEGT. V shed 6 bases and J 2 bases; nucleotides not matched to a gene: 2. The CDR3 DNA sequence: TGTGCCAGCAGAAGGACAGGGGGCAATCAGCCCCAGCATTTT. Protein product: CASRRTGGNQPQHF.

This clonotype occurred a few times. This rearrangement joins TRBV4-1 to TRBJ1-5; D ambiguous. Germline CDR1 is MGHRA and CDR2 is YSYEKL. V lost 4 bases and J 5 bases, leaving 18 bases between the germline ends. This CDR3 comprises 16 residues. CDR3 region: CASSPGPRTGDQPQHF. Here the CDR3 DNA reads TGCGCCAGCAGCCCAGGCCCCCGGACCGGGGATCAGCCCCAGCATTTT.

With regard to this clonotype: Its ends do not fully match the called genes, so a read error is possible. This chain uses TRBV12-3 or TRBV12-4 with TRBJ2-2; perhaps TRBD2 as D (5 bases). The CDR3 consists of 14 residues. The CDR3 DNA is TGTGCCAGCACCTGGACGGTGAACACCGGGAAGCTGTTTTTT. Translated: CASTWTVNTGKLFF.

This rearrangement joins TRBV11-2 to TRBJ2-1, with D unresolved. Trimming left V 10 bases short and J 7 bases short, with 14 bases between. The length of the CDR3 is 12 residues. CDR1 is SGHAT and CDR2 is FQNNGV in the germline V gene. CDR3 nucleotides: TGTGCCACCAACCTCATCTCTAATGAGCAGTTCTTC. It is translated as CATNLISNEQFF.

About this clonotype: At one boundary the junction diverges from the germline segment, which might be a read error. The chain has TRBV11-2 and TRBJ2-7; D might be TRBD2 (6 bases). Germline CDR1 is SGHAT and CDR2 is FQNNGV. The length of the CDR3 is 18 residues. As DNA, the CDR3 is TGTGCCAGCAGCTCCCACTTAGCGGAAGGGCCCATCGAGTATGAGCAGCACTTC. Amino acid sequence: CASSSHLAEGPIEYEQHF.

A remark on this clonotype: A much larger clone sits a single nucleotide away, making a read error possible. CDR3 in amino acids: CASSYDPVGPQEQYF. The CDR3 region has the DNA TGTGCCAGCAGTTACGATCCGGTAGGGCCGCAGGAGCAGTACTTC. The chain carries TRBV6-2 or TRBV6-3 and TRBJ2-7; D not resolved. Germline loops: CDR1 MNHEY, CDR2 SVGEGT. The CDR3 contains 15 residues. Trimming stripped 2 bases from V and 7 bases from J, with 18 bases between.

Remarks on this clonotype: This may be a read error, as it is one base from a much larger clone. The CDR3 reads CASSPRLPGANVLTF. The DNA for the CDR3 is TGTGCCAGCAGTCCCCGGCTTCCTGGGGCCAACGTCCTGACTTTC. This rearrangement joins TRBV6-2 or TRBV6-3 to TRBJ2-6; D remains ambiguous. This CDR3 contains 15 residues. Germline CDR1 and CDR2: MNHEY and SVGEGT. Trimming removed 5 bases from V and 2 bases from J, with 10 bases in between.

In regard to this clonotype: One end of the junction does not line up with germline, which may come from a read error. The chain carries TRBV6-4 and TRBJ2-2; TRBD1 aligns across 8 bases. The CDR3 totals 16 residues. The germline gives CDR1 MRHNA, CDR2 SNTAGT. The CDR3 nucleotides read TGTTCCAGCAGTGAAGTTCAGGGGGCGCCCACCGGGGAGCTGTTTTTT. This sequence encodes CSSSEVQGAPTGELFF.

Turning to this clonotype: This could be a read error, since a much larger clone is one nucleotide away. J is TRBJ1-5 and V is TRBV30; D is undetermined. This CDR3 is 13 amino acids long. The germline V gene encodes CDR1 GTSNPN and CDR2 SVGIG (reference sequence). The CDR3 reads CARSLGSNQPQHF. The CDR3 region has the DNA TGTGCCCGGAGTCTGGGAAGCAATCAGCCCCAGCATTTT.

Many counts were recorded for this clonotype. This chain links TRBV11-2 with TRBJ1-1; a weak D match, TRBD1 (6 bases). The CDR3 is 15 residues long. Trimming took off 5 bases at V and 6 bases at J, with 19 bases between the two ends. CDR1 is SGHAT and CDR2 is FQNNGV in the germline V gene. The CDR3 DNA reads TGTGCCAGCAGCCCAGGGGCCGGCAACGGCGCTGAAGCTTTCTTT. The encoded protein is CASSPGAGNGAEAFF.

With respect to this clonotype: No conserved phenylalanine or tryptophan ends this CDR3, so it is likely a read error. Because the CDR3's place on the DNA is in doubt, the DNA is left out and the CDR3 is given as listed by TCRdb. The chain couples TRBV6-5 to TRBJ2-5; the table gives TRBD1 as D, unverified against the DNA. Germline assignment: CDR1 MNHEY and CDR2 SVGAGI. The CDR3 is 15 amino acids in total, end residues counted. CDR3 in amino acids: CASSNSGHPQETQHI.

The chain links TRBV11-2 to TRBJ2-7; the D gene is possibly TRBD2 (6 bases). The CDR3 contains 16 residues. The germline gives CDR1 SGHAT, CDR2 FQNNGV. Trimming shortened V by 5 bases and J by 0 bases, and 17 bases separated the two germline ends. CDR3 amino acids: CASSLIGQGLSYEQYF. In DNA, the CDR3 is TGTGCCAGCAGCCTGATCGGGCAGGGACTCTCCTACGAGCAGTACTTC.

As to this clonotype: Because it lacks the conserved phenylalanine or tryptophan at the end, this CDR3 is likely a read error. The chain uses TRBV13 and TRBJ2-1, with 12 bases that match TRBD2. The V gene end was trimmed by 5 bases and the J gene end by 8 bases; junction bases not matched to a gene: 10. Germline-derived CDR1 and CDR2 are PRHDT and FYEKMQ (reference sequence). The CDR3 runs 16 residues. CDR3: CASSGRLAGEGYEQFI. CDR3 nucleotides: TGTGCCAGCAGCGGGCGACTAGCGGGAGAGGGGTATGAGCAGTTCATC.

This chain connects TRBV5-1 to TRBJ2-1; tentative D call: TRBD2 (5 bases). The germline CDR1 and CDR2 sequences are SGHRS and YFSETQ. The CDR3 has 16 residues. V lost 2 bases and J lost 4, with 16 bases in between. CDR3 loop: CASSLSGTSDYNEQFF. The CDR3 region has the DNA TGCGCCAGCAGCTTAAGCGGAACCAGCGATTACAATGAGCAGTTCTTC.

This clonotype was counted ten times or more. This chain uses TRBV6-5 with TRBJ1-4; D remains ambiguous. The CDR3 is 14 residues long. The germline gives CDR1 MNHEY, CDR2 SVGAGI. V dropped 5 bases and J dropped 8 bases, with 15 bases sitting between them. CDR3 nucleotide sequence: TGTGCCAGCAGTATCCGGGAGGGCGGCGAAAAACTGTTTTTT. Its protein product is CASSIREGGEKLFF.